These 32 T cell receptor beta chains were sequenced from one sample in a study of T cells in Graves' hyperthyroidism and ophthalmopathy. The CDR3 regions of TCR beta were amplified from RNA transcripts. Primed by the HTBI set, a first-round RT-PCR was run on the TCR CDR3. Via MiXCR, TCRdb re-called the multiplex PCR reads, giving one row per CDR3 protein. The data show roughly 510,000 distinct CDR3 sequences, around 20% seen once. Specimen: blood. The receptors here all came from a man aged 18 to 30 with Graves' hyperthyroidism.

This clonotype has ten or more counts. The chain couples TRBV4-1 to TRBJ1-1; no definite D call. Germline V gene data show CDR1 as MGHRA and CDR2 as YSYEKL. V was clipped by 2 bases and J by 5 bases, with 15 bases between them. The CDR3 contains 15 residues. CDR3 bases: TGCGCCAGCAGCCAATTAGTAGGGAGGAGGACTGAAGCTTTCTTT. Translation: CASSQLVGRRTEAFF.

This clonotype was counted only a few times. This rearrangement joins TRBV6-1 to TRBJ1-2; 9 nucleotides agree with TRBD1. The germline V gene encodes CDR1 MNHNS and CDR2 SASEGT. The junction had 5 bases not matched to a gene; V was cut back by 4 bases and J by 5 bases. The CDR3 has 14 amino acids. CDR3 sequence (DNA): TGTGCCAGCAGTGTTACCGGGACAGGGTATGGCTACACCTTC. It is translated as CASSVTGTGYGYTF.

This clonotype was picked up many times. The gene calls are TRBV11-2 and TRBJ2-7; D is unresolved. Trimming shortened V by 5 bases and J by 0 bases, and 14 bases separated the two germline ends. The CDR3 extends over 15 amino acids. Germline loops: CDR1 SGHAT, CDR2 FQNNGV. CDR3 in DNA: TGTGCCAGCAGCAGGACCTCCAGGAGCTCCTACGAGCAGTACTTC. It yields the protein CASSRTSRSSYEQYF.

This clonotype has a count of ten or more. As DNA, the CDR3 is TGTGCCAGCAGCTCTACCAGGCTAACAATGAACACTGAAGCTTTCTTT. This encodes CASSSTRLTMNTEAFF. V usage is TRBV7-8 and J usage is TRBJ1-1; D call uncertain. The CDR3 is 16 residues long. The V gene lost 4 bases and the J gene lost 0 bases, with 15 bases spanning the gap. CDR1 is SGHVS, CDR2 FQNEAQ, per germline.

The rearrangement links TRBV7-3 to TRBJ1-1; D not certain. Looked up from germline, CDR1 is SGHTA and CDR2 is FQGTGA. Trimming cost V 5 bases and J 4 bases, with 11 bases left between them. The CDR3 sequence is 13 residues long. CDR3 protein: CASSPDPTTEAFF. CDR3 sequence (DNA): TGTGCCAGCAGCCCCGACCCTACCACTGAAGCTTTCTTT.

V gene TRBV12-3 or TRBV12-4 combines with J gene TRBJ2-3, with no clear D. V lost 5 bases, J lost 2 bases, and 17 bases lay in between. CDR3 length: 16 residues. CDR3 in amino acids: CASSPRSQPPTDTQYF. The CDR3 DNA sequence: TGTGCCAGCAGTCCACGGTCCCAGCCCCCCACAGATACGCAGTATTTT.

This rearrangement joins TRBV6-1 to TRBJ2-7; D is ambiguous. Germline V gene sequence: CDR1 MNHNS, CDR2 SASEGT. Trimming removed 8 bases from V and 6 bases from J, with 20 bases in between. The CDR3 contains 14 residues. The CDR3 here is CASPKPGSSTEQYF. The CDR3 region has the DNA TGTGCCAGCCCAAAACCCGGGTCCTCCACCGAGCAGTACTTC.

The sample holds many counts of this clonotype. This sequence joins TRBV28 and TRBJ1-2, with 7 bases lining up with TRBD1. This CDR3 comprises 13 residues. Trimming at V came to 2 bases and at J to 6 bases, leaving 3 bases not matched to a gene. CDR1 is MDHEN, CDR2 SYDVKM, per germline. CDR3 in DNA: TGTGCCAGCAGTTTAGGAGGGGGCGATGGCTACACCTTC. Its translation: CASSLGGGDGYTF.

This clonotype was observed at least ten times. The rearrangement uses TRBV6-5 and TRBJ1-2; D perhaps matches TRBD1 (6 bases). V was shortened by 6 bases and J by 7 bases, with 12 bases between the two germline ends. CDR3 length: 12 amino acids. Germline CDR1 and CDR2: MNHEY and SVGAGI. The CDR3, as DNA: TGTGCCAGCAGCGCCAGGGGCGGTGGCTACACCTTC. The encoded protein is CASSARGGGYTF.

This clonotype was found many times. The CDR3 DNA is TGTGCCATCAGTGCCAACAGTTATTTAAAGAACACTGAAGCTTTCTTT. Its translation: CAISANSYLKNTEAFF. The chain links TRBV10-3 to TRBJ1-1; D gene unclear. Trimming removed 4 bases at V and 1 base at J, with 16 bases between. The CDR3 has 16 amino acids. CDR1 is ENHRY, CDR2 SYGVKD, per germline.

The chain has TRBV27 and TRBJ2-5, with 9 nucleotides matching TRBD1. The CDR3 spans 17 residues. The germline gives CDR1 MNHEY, CDR2 SMNVEV (reference sequence). With V trimmed by 5 bases and J by 4 bases, 14 bases remained unmatched. CDR3 sequence: CASSQPHEGQGRETQYF. The CDR3 DNA follows: TGTGCCAGCAGTCAACCCCACGAGGGACAGGGACGAGAGACCCAGTACTTC.

This clonotype has only a few counts. The J gene is TRBJ1-2, the V gene TRBV28; a possible D gene is TRBD1 (5 bases). The germline V and J ends were trimmed by 5 bases and 3 bases, with 13 bases remaining between them. This CDR3 comprises 14 residues. The germline V gene has CDR1 MDHEN and CDR2 SYDVKM. CDR3 region: CASSPPGHDYGYTF. The CDR3 bases are TGTGCCAGCAGTCCCCCAGGGCATGACTATGGCTACACCTTC.

CDR3 protein: CASGPSGNPGETQYF. CDR3 sequence (DNA): TGTGCCAGCGGCCCTTCGGGGAACCCGGGCGAGACCCAGTACTTC. This chain links TRBV6-1 with TRBJ2-5, with TRBD2 as a possible D gene (5 bases). Trimming pared 8 bases from V and 5 bases from J, leaving 21 bases between. The CDR3 has 15 residues. In germline, CDR1 is MNHNS, CDR2 SASEGT.

This clonotype was seen at least ten times. The V call is TRBV11-2, the J call TRBJ1-1; D is perhaps TRBD1 (5 bases). This CDR3 has 14 amino acids. Trimming pared 4 bases from V and 0 bases from J, leaving 9 bases between. Germline CDR1 reads SGHAT; CDR2 reads FQNNGV. The CDR3 nucleotides are TGTGCCAGCAGCTGGGGACGGCTGAACACTGAAGCTTTCTTT. It codes for CASSWGRLNTEAFF. The full variable domain, with the rest looked up from reference TRBV11-2 and TRBJ1-1, is EAGVAQSPRYKIIEKRQSVAFWCNPISGHATLYWYQQILGQGPKLLIQFQNNGVVDDSQLPKDRFSAERLKGVDSTLKIQPAKLEDSAVYLCASSWGRLNTEAFFGQGTRLTVV.

This clonotype appeared a few times. A much larger clone lies one base from this, so it may be a read error. This chain joins TRBV30 and TRBJ1-1; TRBD1 agrees at 8 bases. There are 13 residues in the CDR3. V gave up 5 bases and J gave up 3 bases; unmatched junction bases: 5. CDR1 is GTSNPN and CDR2 is SVGIG in the germline V gene (reference sequence). The CDR3 spells CAWGQGGDTEAFF. DNA for the CDR3: TGTGCCTGGGGACAGGGTGGGGACACTGAAGCTTTCTTT.

In its sample, this clonotype was seen many times. V gene TRBV10-1 combines with J gene TRBJ2-5; D remains unclear. The CDR3 consists of 13 residues. From germline, CDR1 is WNHNN and CDR2 SYGVQD (reference sequence). V lost 4 bases and J lost 0, with 6 bases in between. The CDR3 DNA reads as TGCGCCAGCAGTGGTTCGTACCAAGAGACCCAGTACTTC. Its protein product is CASSGSYQETQYF.

The chain is built from TRBV2 and TRBJ2-7, with TRBD1 identical over 8 bases. This CDR3 comprises 12 residues. Germline CDR1 reads SNHLY; CDR2 reads FYNNEI. J lost 5 bases, V lost 9 bases, and 6 bases had no gene match. CDR3 sequence (DNA): TGTGCCAGGGGCATGACAGGGGACGAGCAGTACTTC. This gives the protein CARGMTGDEQYF.

With respect to this clonotype: No conserved phenylalanine or tryptophan ends this CDR3, so it is likely a read error. CDR3: CASSQEPRGYEQYY. CDR3 DNA sequence: TGTGCCAGCAGCCAAGAACCTAGGGGCTACGAGCAGTACTAC. This chain links TRBV4-2 with TRBJ2-7; possible D gene TRBD1, 5 bases. The V end was cut by 0 bases, the J end by 3 bases, with 9 bases between. The length of the CDR3 is 14 residues. Germline CDR1 reads LGHNA; CDR2 reads YNFKEQ.

This clonotype was seen many times. V is TRBV29-1 and J is TRBJ1-2, with D unresolved. Germline V gene lookup returns CDR1 SQVTM and CDR2 ANQGSEA. CDR3 size: 12 residues. Trimming pared 7 bases from V and 3 bases from J, leaving 12 bases between. CDR3 DNA sequence: TGCAGCGCCCGGACGAGGGACTATGGCTACACCTTC. Translated: CSARTRDYGYTF.

The chain employs TRBV19 and TRBJ2-5; weak D call: TRBD2 (5 bases). V was clipped by 5 bases and J by 5 bases, with 6 bases between them. This CDR3 comprises 11 residues. From germline, CDR1 is LNHDA and CDR2 SQIVND (reference sequence). The chain's CDR3 is CASSERETQYF. Written as DNA, the CDR3 is TGTGCCAGTAGTGAGCGGGAGACCCAGTACTTC.

The gene calls are TRBV20-1 and TRBJ2-5; 7 nucleotides match TRBD2. CDR1 and CDR2 from the germline V gene are DFQATT and SNEGSKA (reference sequence). CDR3 size: 14 residues. J gave up 5 bases and V 0 bases, and 6 bases lay outside the gene matches. Here the CDR3 reads CSARDLNGGETQYF. For the CDR3, the DNA is TGCAGTGCTAGAGATCTTAACGGGGGGGAGACCCAGTACTTC.

This clonotype was picked up many times. This rearrangement joins TRBV28 to TRBJ1-6, with D perhaps TRBD1 (6 bases). The CDR3 has 14 residues. Trimming cost V 6 bases and J 5 bases, with 11 bases left between them. The germline V gene encodes CDR1 MDHEN and CDR2 SYDVKM. In nucleotides, the CDR3 is TGTGCCAGCAGCCCCAGGGGAAATAATTCACCCCTCCACTTT. Amino acid sequence: CASSPRGNNSPLHF.

At least ten counts were recorded for this clonotype. The rearrangement uses TRBV5-1 and TRBJ1-1; D gene ambiguous. Deletions cut 0 bases from V and 5 bases from J, with 8 bases between. The CDR3 runs 13 residues. The V gene's germline CDR1 is SGHRS and CDR2 YFSETQ. CDR3 loop: CASSLAQTTEAFF. CDR3 nucleotide sequence: TGCGCCAGCAGCTTGGCCCAGACGACTGAAGCTTTCTTT.

The sample holds many counts of this clonotype. The chain uses TRBV9 and TRBJ1-5; unclear D gene. CDR3 size: 13 residues. Between the trimmed V and J ends, which lost 3 bases and 4 bases, there was a span of 8 bases. Germline-derived CDR1 and CDR2 are SGDLS and YYNGEE. CDR3 DNA sequence: TGTGCCAGCAGCGGACGGCCGAATCAGCCCCAGCATTTT. Translated: CASSGRPNQPQHF.

Notes on this clonotype: The junction does not match germline at one end; this may be a read error. This rearrangement joins TRBV19 to TRBJ1-1; no definite D call. From germline, CDR1 is LNHDA and CDR2 SQIVND (reference sequence). CDR3 size: 11 residues. For the CDR3, the DNA is TGTGCCGGTAGTATAGCGGGTGAAGCTTTCTTT. Protein product: CAGSIAGEAFF.

This clonotype was picked up many times. The J gene is TRBJ1-3, the V gene TRBV6-5; D not certain. This CDR3 has 13 residues. Trimming pared 2 bases from V and 6 bases from J, leaving 8 bases between. Germline V gives CDR1 MNHEY, CDR2 SVGAGI. CDR3 residues: CASSYARSNTIYF. The CDR3 DNA is TGTGCCAGCAGTTACGCCCGATCAAACACCATATATTTT.

The CDR3 sequence: CATSRTYQETQYF. The CDR3 DNA reads as TGTGCCACCAGCAGGACTTACCAAGAGACCCAGTACTTC. This chain uses TRBV15 with TRBJ2-5; D call uncertain. The germline V gene encodes CDR1 LNHNV and CDR2 YYDKDF (reference sequence). The CDR3 sequence is 13 residues long. The germline V and J ends were trimmed by 3 bases and 0 bases, with 5 bases remaining between them.

This clonotype occurred many times. V and J are TRBV6-1 and TRBJ2-2; possibly TRBD2 for D (5 bases). V lost 3 bases to trimming and J lost 0 bases, with 14 bases between them. Germline lookup yields CDR1 MNHNS and CDR2 SASEGT. This CDR3 has 17 amino acids. This CDR3 is CASSEGSGFANTGELFF. CDR3 DNA sequence: TGTGCCAGCAGTGAGGGCAGCGGTTTCGCGAACACCGGGGAGCTGTTTTTT.

This clonotype was seen only a few times. The chain couples TRBV28 to TRBJ1-5; no definite D call. Germline CDR1 MDHEN, CDR2 SYDVKM. The ends were cut back, 7 bases at V and 1 base at J, with 8 bases in the middle. This CDR3 is 13 amino acids long. The CDR3, as DNA: TGTGCCAGCACCCTCCCGAGCAATCAGCCCCAGCATTTT. It is translated as CASTLPSNQPQHF.

This clonotype has only a few counts. The CDR3 DNA reads TGCAGTGCTAGATTCGTGACAGGGGGCGACGAGCAGTACTTC. This encodes CSARFVTGGDEQYF. This chain uses TRBV20-1 with TRBJ2-7; 10 nucleotides match TRBD1. This CDR3 is 14 amino acids long. With 2 bases clipped from V and 5 bases from J, the junction kept 6 bases outside the gene matches. Germline CDR1 reads DFQATT; CDR2 reads SNEGSKA (reference sequence).

This clonotype was detected ten times or more. The rearrangement uses TRBV10-1 and TRBJ2-7; TRBD2 is a possible D gene (6 bases). Trimming cost V 7 bases and J 7 bases, with 20 bases left between them. The CDR3 consists of 14 residues. Germline V gene lookup returns CDR1 WNHNN and CDR2 SYGVQD (reference sequence). DNA of the CDR3: TGCGCCAGCATAGCCGGGACTCCAGGACGTGAGCAGTACTTC. This gives the protein CASIAGTPGREQYF.

The table lists this clonotype with a few counts. The V call is TRBV2, the J call TRBJ2-7, with D perhaps being TRBD1 or TRBD2 (5 bases each). The CDR3 is made up of 14 amino acids. Germline V gene data show CDR1 as SNHLY and CDR2 as FYNNEI. V was cut by 8 bases and J by 2 bases, with 16 bases left in between. The CDR3 protein is CASYDGDPTYEQYF. Here the CDR3 DNA reads TGTGCCAGCTACGACGGGGACCCTACCTACGAGCAGTACTTC.